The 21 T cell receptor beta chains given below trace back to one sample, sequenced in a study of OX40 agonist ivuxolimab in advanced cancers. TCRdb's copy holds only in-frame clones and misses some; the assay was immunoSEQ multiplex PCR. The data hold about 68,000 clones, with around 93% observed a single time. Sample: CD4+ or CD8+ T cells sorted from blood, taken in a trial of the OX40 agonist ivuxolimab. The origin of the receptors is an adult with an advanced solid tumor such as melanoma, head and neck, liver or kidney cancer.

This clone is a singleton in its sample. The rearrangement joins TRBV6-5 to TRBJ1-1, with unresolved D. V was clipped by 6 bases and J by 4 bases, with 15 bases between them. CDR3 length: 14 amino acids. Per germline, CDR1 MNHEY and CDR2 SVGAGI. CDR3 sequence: CASRREMGITEAFF. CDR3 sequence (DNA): TGTGCCAGCAGACGGGAGATGGGCATCACTGAAGCTTTCTTT.

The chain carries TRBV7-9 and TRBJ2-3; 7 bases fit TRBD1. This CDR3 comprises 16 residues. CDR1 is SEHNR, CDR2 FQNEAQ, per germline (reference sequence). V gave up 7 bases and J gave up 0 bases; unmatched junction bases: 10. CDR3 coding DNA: TGTGCCAGCAACCCAGGCAGGGGGTTGAGCACAGATACGCAGTATTTT. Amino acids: CASNPGRGLSTDTQYF.

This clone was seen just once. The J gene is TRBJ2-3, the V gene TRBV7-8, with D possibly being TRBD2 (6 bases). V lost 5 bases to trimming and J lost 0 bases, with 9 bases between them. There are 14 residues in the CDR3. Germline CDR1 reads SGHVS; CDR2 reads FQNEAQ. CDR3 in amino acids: CASSHSGSTDTQYF. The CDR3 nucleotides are TGTGCCAGCAGCCATAGCGGTAGCACAGATACGCAGTATTTT. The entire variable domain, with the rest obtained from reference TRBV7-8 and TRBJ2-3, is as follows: GAGVSQSPRYKVAKRGQDVALRCDPISGHVSLFWYQQALGQGPEFLTYFQNEAQLDKSGLPSDRFFAERPEGSVSTLKIQRTQQEDSAVYLCASSHSGSTDTQYFGPGTRLTVL.

The CDR3 region is CATSTGPVSSYEQYF. DNA of the CDR3: TGTGCCACCAGCACTGGACCTGTAAGCTCCTACGAGCAGTACTTC. V usage is TRBV15 and J usage is TRBJ2-7, with unresolved D. V lost 4 bases to trimming and J lost 0 bases, with 13 bases between them. The germline V gene encodes CDR1 LNHNV and CDR2 YYDKDF (reference sequence). The CDR3 is 15 residues long. The variable domain in full, completed from reference TRBV15 and TRBJ2-7, reads DAMVIQNPRYQVTQFGKPVTLSCSQTLNHNVMYWYQQKSSQAPKLLFHYYDKDFNNEADTPDNFQSRRPNTSFCFLDIRSPGLGDTAMYLCATSTGPVSSYEQYFGPGTRLTVT.

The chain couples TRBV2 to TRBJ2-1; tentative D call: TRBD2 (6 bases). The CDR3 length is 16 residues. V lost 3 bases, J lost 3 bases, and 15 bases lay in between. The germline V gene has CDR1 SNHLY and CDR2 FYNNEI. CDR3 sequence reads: CASSDASRGSYNEQFF. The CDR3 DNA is TGTGCCAGCAGTGACGCGTCCCGGGGGAGCTACAATGAGCAGTTCTTC. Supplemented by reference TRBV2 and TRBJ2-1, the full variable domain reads EPEVTQTPSHQVTQMGQEVILRCVPISNHLYFYWYRQILGQKVEFLVSFYNNEISEKSEIFDDQFSVERPDGSNFTLKIRSTKLEDSAMYFCASSDASRGSYNEQFFGPGTRLTVL.

The CDR3 sequence is CASGDLGGNSPLHF. The CDR3 DNA sequence: TGTGCCAGCGGGGATCTGGGAGGTAATTCACCCCTCCACTTT. V usage is TRBV19 and J usage is TRBJ1-6; D call uncertain. The V and J ends lost 9 bases and 6 bases respectively, with 15 bases between them. Germline V gene lookup returns CDR1 LNHDA and CDR2 SQIVND (reference sequence). The CDR3 totals 14 residues.

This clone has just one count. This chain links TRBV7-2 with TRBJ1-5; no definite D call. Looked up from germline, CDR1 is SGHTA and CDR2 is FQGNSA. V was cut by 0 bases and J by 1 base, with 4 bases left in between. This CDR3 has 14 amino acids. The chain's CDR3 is CASSLALSNQPQHF. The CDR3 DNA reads TGTGCCAGCAGCTTAGCTCTAAGCAATCAGCCCCAGCATTTT.

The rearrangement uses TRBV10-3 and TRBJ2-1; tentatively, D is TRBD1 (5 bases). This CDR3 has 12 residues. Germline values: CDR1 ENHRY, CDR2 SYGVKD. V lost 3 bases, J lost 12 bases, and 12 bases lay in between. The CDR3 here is CAISDPSRGQFF. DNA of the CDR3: TGTGCCATCAGTGACCCGAGTAGGGGGCAGTTCTTC.

The CDR3: CASSVRDRVSSGANVLTF. In nucleotides, the CDR3 is TGTGCCAGCAGCGTCCGGGACAGGGTTTCATCTGGGGCCAACGTCCTGACTTTC. The J gene is TRBJ2-6, the V gene TRBV9; 9 positions agree with TRBD1. The trim removed 2 bases at V and 1 base at J, leaving 7 bases unmatched. This CDR3 has 18 residues. CDR1 and CDR2 from the germline V gene are SGDLS and YYNGEE. The variable domain in full, with the rest retrieved from reference TRBV9 and TRBJ2-6, is DSGVTQTPKHLITATGQRVTLRCSPRSGDLSVYWYQQSLDQGLQFLIQYYNGEERAKGNILERFSAQQFPDLHSELNLSSLELGDSALYFCASSVRDRVSSGANVLTFGAGSRLTVL.

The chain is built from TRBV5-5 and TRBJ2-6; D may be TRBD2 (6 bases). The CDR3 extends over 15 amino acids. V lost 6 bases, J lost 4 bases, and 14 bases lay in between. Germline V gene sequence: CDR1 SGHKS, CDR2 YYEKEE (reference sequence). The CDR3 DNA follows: TGTGCCAGCACCCCCGGAGGGACCGGGGCCAACGTCCTGACTTTC. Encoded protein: CASTPGGTGANVLTF.

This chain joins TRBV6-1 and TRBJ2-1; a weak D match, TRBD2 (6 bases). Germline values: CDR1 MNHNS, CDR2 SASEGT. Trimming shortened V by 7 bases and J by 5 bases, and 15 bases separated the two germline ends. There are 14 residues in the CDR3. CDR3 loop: CASTRRVADNEQFF. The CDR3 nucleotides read TGTGCCAGCACAAGGAGGGTAGCCGACAATGAGCAGTTCTTC.

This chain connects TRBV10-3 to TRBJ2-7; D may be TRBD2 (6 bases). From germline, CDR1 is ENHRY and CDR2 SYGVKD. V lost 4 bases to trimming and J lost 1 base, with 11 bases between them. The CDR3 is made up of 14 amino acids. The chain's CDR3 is CAISGGTFSYEQYF. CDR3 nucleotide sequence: TGTGCCATCAGTGGGGGGACTTTTTCCTACGAGCAGTACTTC.

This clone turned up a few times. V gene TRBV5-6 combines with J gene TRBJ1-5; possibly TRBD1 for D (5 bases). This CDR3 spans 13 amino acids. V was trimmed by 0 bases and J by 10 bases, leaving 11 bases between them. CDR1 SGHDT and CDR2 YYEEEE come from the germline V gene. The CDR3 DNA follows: TGTGCCAGCAGCTTGGACAGGAACTACCCCCAGCATTTT. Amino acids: CASSLDRNYPQHF.

The CDR3 coding sequence is TGTGCCAGCAGCCGACAGGGTACCGGGGAGCTGTTTTTT. This sequence encodes CASSRQGTGELFF. The chain joins TRBV14 to TRBJ2-2; TRBD1 agrees at 7 bases. This CDR3 region has 13 residues. Losses at the gene ends were 4 bases for V and 5 bases for J; bases not matched to a gene: 1. Germline CDR1 SGHDN, CDR2 FVKESK.

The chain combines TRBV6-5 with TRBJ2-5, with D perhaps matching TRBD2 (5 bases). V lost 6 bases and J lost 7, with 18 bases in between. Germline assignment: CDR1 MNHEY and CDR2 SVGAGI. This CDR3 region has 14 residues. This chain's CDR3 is CASRSSGDIGTQYF. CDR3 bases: TGTGCCAGCAGATCCTCCGGGGATATTGGGACCCAGTACTTC.

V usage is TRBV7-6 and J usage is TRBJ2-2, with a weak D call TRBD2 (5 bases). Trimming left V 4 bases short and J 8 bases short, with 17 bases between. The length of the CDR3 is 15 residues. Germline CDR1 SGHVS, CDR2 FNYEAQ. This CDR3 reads CASSSSASFTGELFF. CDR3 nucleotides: TGTGCCAGCAGCTCGTCGGCTAGCTTTACGGGGGAGCTGTTTTTT.

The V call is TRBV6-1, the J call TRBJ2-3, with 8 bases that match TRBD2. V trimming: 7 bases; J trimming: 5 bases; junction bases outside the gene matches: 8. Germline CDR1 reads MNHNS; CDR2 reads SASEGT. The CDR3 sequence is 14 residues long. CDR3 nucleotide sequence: TGTGCCAGCAACCCGGGACTAGGGGTAGATACGCAGTATTTT. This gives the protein CASNPGLGVDTQYF.

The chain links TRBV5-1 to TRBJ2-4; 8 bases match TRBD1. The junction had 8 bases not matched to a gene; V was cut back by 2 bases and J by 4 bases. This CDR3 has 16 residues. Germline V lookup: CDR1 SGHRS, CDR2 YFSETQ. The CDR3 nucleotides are TGCGCCAGCAGCTTAGTACCGGGACAGGAAAAAAACATTCAGTACTTC. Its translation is CASSLVPGQEKNIQYF.

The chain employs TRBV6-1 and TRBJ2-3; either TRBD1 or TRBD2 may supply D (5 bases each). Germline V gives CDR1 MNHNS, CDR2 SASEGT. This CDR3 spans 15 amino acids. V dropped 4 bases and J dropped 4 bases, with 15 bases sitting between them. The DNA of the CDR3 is TGTGCCAGCAGTGGGCTGGGACGGAACCCAGATACGCAGTATTTT. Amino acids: CASSGLGRNPDTQYF.

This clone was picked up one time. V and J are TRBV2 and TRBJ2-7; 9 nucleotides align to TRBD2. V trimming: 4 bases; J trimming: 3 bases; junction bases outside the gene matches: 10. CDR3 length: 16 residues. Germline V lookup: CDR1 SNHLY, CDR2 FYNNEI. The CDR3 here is CASSAPRGGARYEQYF. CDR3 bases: TGTGCCAGCAGTGCTCCGCGGGGGGGGGCGCGCTACGAGCAGTACTTC.

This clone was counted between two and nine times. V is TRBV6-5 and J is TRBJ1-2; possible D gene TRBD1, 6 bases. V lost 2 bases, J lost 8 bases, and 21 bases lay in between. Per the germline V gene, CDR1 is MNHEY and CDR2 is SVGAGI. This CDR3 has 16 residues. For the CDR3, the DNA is TGTGCCAGCAGTTACAGTCTAGGGGGTTGGGGGTACGGCTACACCTTC. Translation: CASSYSLGGWGYGYTF.